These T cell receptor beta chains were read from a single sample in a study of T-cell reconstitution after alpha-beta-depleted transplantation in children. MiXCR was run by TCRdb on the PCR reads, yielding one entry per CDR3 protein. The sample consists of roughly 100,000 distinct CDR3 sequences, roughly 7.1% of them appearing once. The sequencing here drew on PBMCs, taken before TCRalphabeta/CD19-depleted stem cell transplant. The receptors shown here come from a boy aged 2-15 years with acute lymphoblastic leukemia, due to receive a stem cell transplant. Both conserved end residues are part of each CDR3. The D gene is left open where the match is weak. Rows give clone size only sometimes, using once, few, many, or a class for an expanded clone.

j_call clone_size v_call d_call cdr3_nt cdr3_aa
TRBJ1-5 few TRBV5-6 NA TGTGCCAGCAGCTTGTGGCAGGGGAGCAATCAGCCCCAGCATTTT CASSLWQGSNQPQHF
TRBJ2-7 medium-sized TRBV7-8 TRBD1 TGTGCCAGCAGCTTACCGGGACAGGGGACAACCTACGAGCAGTACTTC CASSLPGQGTTYEQYF
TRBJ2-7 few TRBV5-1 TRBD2 TGCGCCAGCAGCCCAGAACTGGGACTAGCGGGGAGGAACGAGCAGTACTTC CASSPELGLAGRNEQYF
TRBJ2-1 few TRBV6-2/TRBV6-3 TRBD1 TGTGCCAGCAGTCCCGGACAGGGAGACTACAATGAGCAGTTCTTC CASSPGQGDYNEQFF
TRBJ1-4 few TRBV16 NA TGTGCCAGCAGCCAATCGAGGGGGAGGGGAGAAAAACTGTTTTTT CASSQSRGRGEKLFF
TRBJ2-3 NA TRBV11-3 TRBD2 TGTGCCAGCAGCTTCGGGGGGGCGGTAGATACGCAGTATTTT CASSFGGAVDTQYF
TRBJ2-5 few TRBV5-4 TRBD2 TGTGCCAGCAGCTTGGATAGCGGGGCCTTTCAAGAGACCCAGTACTTC CASSLDSGAFQETQYF
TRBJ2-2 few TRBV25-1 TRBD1 TGTGCCAGCAGGACGGGACAGGTGGACACCGGGGAGCTGTTTTTT CASRTGQVDTGELFF
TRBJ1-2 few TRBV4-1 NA TGCGCCAGCAGCCAAGGGCCAGCACAGGATGGCTACACCTTC CASSQGPAQDGYTF
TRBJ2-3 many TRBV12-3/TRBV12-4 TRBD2 TGTGCCAGCAGTTTACACGGACTAGCGGGCACAGATACGCAGTATTTT CASSLHGLAGTDTQYF
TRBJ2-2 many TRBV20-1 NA TGCAGTGCTAGAGGGGTCGCGAACACCGGGGAGCTGTTTTTT CSARGVANTGELFF
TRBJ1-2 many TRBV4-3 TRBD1 TGCGCCAGCAGCCAAGATCTAGGGGTCAGGGGGTATGAAAACTATGGCTACACCTTC CASSQDLGVRGYENYGYTF
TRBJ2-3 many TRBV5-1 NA TGCGCCAGCAGCCAGCAGGGAGGAGATACGCAGTATTTT CASSQQGGDTQYF
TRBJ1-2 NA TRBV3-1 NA TGTGCCAGCAGCGCCAGCGGGGAGAGCTATGGCTACACCTTC CASSASGESYGYTF
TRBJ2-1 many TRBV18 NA TGTGCCAGCTCACCACCTAGCGGATCGTTGAATGAGCAGTTCTTC CASSPPSGSLNEQFF
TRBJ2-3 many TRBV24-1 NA TGTGCCACCGACGGTGGACATCATGGTGATACGCAGTATTTT CATDGGHHGDTQYF
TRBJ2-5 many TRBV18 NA TGTGCCAGCTCTCCGGGACCAAGTGAGACCCAGTACTTC CASSPGPSETQYF
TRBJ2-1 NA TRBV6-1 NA TGTGCCAGCGACCCTTTAGGGGGGGGGCATGTTGAGCAGTTCTTC CASDPLGGGHVEQFF
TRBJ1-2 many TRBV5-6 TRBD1 TGTGCCAGCAGCTCCGCAGGGGGCGACTATGGCTACACCTTC CASSSAGGDYGYTF
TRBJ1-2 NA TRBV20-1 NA TGCAGTGCTGGTGTGGGGGATGGCTACACCTTC CSAGVGDGYTF
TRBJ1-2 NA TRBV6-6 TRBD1 TGTGCCAGCAGTTCGACAGGGCGCGGCTACACCTTC CASSSTGRGYTF
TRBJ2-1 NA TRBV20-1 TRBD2 TGCAGTGCTAGAGATCCCAGCGGGGGGGCCAATGAGCAGTTCTTC CSARDPSGGANEQFF
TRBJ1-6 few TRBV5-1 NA TGCGCCAGCAGCTCGCTTAGGGGGGCCTCACCCCTCCACTTT CASSSLRGASPLHF
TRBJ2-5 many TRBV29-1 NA TGCAGCGTTGAGCCCCCGCTCCTTCAAGAGACCCAGTACTTC CSVEPPLLQETQYF
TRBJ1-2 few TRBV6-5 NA TGTGCCAGCAGTTACTCACACTATGGCTACACCTTC CASSYSHYGYTF
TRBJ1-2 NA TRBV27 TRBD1 TGTGCCAGCAGTTTCACAGGGGCGGCTAACTATGGCTACACCTTC CASSFTGAANYGYTF
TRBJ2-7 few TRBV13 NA TGTGCCAGCAGTCCCCAACCAGATCACGAGCAGTACTTC CASSPQPDHEQYF
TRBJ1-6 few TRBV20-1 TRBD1 TGCAGTGCTACGGGACAGGGGGGAAGCTCCTATAATTCACCCCTCCACTTT CSATGQGGSSYNSPLHF
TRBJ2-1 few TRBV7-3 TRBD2 TGTGCCAGCAGCTCCCGACTAGCGGGGATCAATGAGCAGTTCTTC CASSSRLAGINEQFF
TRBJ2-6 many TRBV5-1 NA TGCGCCAGCAGCTTGACCACCCCAGAACAGGATCAGGGGGCCAACGTCCTGACTTTC CASSLTTPEQDQGANVLTF
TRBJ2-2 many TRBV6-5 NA TGTGCCAGCACTGACGGGCCCGGGGAGCTGTTTTTT CASTDGPGELFF
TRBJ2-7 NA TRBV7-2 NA TGTGCCAGCAGCTTAGCGTATAGTGACAGCAGGCAGTACTTC CASSLAYSDSRQYF
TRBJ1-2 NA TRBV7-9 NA TGTGCCAGCAGCTTATTGGTCCTAACTAACTATGGCTACACCTTC CASSLLVLTNYGYTF
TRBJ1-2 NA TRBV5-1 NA TGCGCCAGCAGCTTGGTCACTAACTATGGCTACACCTTC CASSLVTNYGYTF
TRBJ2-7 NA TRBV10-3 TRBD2 TGTGCCATCAGTAGGGGGCTAGCGGGGATTGTTGGGCAGTACTTC CAISRGLAGIVGQYF
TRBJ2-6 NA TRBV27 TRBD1 TGTGCCAGCACCGGACGGACAGGGGGGATCTCTGGGGCCAACGTCCTGACTTTC CASTGRTGGISGANVLTF
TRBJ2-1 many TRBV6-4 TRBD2 TGTGCCAGCAGTGAAGACGGGACTAGCGTTGTGTATGAGCAGTTCTTC CASSEDGTSVVYEQFF
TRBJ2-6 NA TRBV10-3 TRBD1 TGTGCCATCAGCCTTGACAGGGGGAGTGGGGCCAACGTCCTGACTTTC CAISLDRGSGANVLTF
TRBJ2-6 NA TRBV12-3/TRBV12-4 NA TGTGCCAGCAGTTATTCCCAGAGCTCTGGGGCCAACGTCCTGACTTTC CASSYSQSSGANVLTF
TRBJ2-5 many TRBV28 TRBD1 TGTGCCAGCAGTTTATCCCCTGTCGGGACAGGGAAGACGACCCAGTACTTC CASSLSPVGTGKTTQYF
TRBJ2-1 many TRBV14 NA TGTGCCAGCAGCCGCATGGACAGCGCGTACAATGAGCAGTTCTTC CASSRMDSAYNEQFF
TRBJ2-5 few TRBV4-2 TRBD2 TGTGCCAGCAGCCAAGGGACGACTAGCGCCGACCAAGAGACCCAGTACTTC CASSQGTTSADQETQYF
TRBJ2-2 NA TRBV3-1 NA TGTGCCAGCAGCCAAGGAGGCAGGTCGGTCGGGGAGCTGTTTTTT CASSQGGRSVGELFF
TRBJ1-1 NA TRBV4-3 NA TGCGCCAGCAGCGCCGTGGAATCTACTGAAGCTTTCTTT CASSAVESTEAFF
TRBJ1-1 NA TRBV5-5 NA TGTGCCAGCAGCACTTCCACGGGGTCGAACACTGAAGCTTTCTTT CASSTSTGSNTEAFF
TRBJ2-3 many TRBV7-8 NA TGTGCCAGCAGCACCGTAGATACGCAGTATTTT CASSTVDTQYF
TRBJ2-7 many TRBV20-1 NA TGCAGTGCTAAGGATAGGGCCCGCGAGCAGTACTTC CSAKDRAREQYF
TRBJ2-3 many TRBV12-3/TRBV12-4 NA TGTGCCAGCAGTTCGGACTCCCAGGCGACAGATACGCAGTATTTT CASSSDSQATDTQYF
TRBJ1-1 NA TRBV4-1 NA TGCGCCAGCAGCTCTCGAGAGGGTAACACTGAAGCTTTCTTT CASSSREGNTEAFF
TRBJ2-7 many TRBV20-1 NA TGCAGTGCTAGAGATCGCGTCGAAGCCCTCTACGAGCAGTACTTC CSARDRVEALYEQYF